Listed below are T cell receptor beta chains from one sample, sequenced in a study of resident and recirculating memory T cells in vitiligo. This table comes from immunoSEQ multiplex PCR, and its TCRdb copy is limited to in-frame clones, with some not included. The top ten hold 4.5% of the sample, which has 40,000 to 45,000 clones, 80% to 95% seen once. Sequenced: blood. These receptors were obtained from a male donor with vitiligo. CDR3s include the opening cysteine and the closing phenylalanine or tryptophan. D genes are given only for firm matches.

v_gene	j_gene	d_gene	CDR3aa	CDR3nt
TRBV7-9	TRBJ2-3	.	CASGLPISTDTQYF	TGTGCCTCGGGTCTGCCCATTAGCACAGATACGCAGTATTTT
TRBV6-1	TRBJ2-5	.	CASSEVGGGQKETQYF	TGTGCCAGCAGTGAAGTTGGGGGGGGCCAAAAAGAGACCCAGTACTTC
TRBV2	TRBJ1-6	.	CASSRDNSPLHF	TGTGCCAGCAGTCGAGATAATTCACCCCTCCACTTT
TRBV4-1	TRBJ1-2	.	CASSQVKQGPYGYTF	TGCGCCAGCAGCCAAGTTAAACAGGGTCCCTATGGCTACACCTTC
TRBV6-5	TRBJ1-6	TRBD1	CASRNRGLYNSPLHF	TGTGCCAGCAGGAACAGGGGGCTCTATAATTCACCCCTCCACTTT
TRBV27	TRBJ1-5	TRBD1	CASRKDTGVGNQPQHF	TGTGCCAGCAGAAAAGACACAGGGGTCGGCAATCAGCCCCAGCATTTT
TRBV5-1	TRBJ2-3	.	CASSLRGITENTDTQYF	TGCGCCAGCAGCCTACGAGGGATAACAGAAAACACAGATACGCAGTATTTT
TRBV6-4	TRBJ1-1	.	CASSPRGGVTEAFF	TGTGCCAGCAGTCCCCGTGGGGGGGTCACTGAAGCTTTCTTT
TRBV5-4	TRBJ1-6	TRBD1	CASSRGQGANSPLHF	TGTGCCAGCAGCAGGGGACAGGGGGCTAATTCACCCCTCCACTTT
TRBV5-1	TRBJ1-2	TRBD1	CASSLTGGSYGYTF	TGCGCCAGCAGCTTGACAGGGGGCAGCTATGGCTACACCTTC